This T cell receptor beta chain was identified during a study of regulatory T cells in long-lasting Graves disease (dated by TCRdb to the early 2020s). At the level of the whole study: To count as having persistent Graves' disease, a patient had to have received antithyroid drug treatment for over 5 years with TSH receptor autoantibodies remaining persistently positive. In the clinical cohort, patients with persistent Graves' disease had used antithyroid drugs for an average of about 9.3 years. A total of roughly 35 samples underwent TCR sequencing, from about 13 patients with persistent Graves' disease and 20 or so patients with newly diagnosed Graves' disease. Persistent Graves' disease patients were compared with newly diagnosed Graves' disease patients by peripheral blood TCR sequencing and RNA sequencing. The study took place in China and was registered as a clinical trial. The paper's findings and limits, for the study overall: Preferential use of TRBV28, TRBJ1-2 and TRBJ2-5 was observed in persistent disease, whereas TRBV20-1 and TRBJ2-1 were favored in newly diagnosed disease. Lower TCR Shannon entropy and fewer highly expanded clones were observed in persistent Graves' disease patients than in newly diagnosed patients, which suggested clonal expansion. The authors acknowledged the small sample size as a limitation that may reduce accuracy. More public clonotypes were shared among persistent patients (roughly 2,700) than among newly diagnosed patients (under 1,000). The study examined only peripheral blood because the primary lesion, thyroid tissue, could not be accessed. Only the TCR beta chain was sequenced and analyzed.

The library was produced with multiplex PCR. The sequencer listed for this sample is Illumina HiSeq 4000. To build TCR beta libraries, CDR3 regions were amplified by Arm-PCR using iRepertoire HTBI primers. Gel purification was performed on PCR products prior to sequencing. Under the source paper's analysis protocol: Gene usage analysis of CDR3 amino acid clonotypes used the roughly 60 TRBV and 14 to 15 TRBJ segments found across samples. Filtered high-quality paired reads were merged into contigs using COPE and FqMerger. BLAST was used to align contigs to IMGT TRBV, TRBD and TRBJ reference genes, with CDR3 defined following IMGT. Any clonotype with a frequency above 0.1% was counted as a highly expanded clone. Shannon entropy served as the measure of repertoire diversity, while the Gini coefficient captured V-J evenness. A clonotype found in more than one individual was treated as public. TCRdb trimmed public reads at Q25 via fastp, called clones via MiXCR and kept in-frame beta chains. Records with the same CDR3 protein are collapsed into one entry carrying the most frequent genes and DNA. The V and J calls were determined by TCRdb, not by the authors. For this sample there are around 460,000 distinct CDR3 sequences; roughly 21% appear just once. Around 7% of the sample comes from the top ten.

Of note for this clonotype: The antigen it recognizes is unknown. Qualities for individual bases were not recorded, and no much larger clone is one base off.

The sample's time point, from its label and the paper: persistent/refractory GD, antithyroid drugs over 5 years with positive TRAb. For both TCR sequencing and RNA sequencing, RNA was extracted from PBMCs using TRIzol. Graves' disease was diagnosed according to American Thyroid Association guidelines. Patients for the study were recruited at an endocrinology department in Xi'an, China. Each patient gave about 10 milliliters of peripheral blood, collected in an EDTA anticoagulant tube. Ficoll Paque Plus density gradient separation was used to isolate PBMCs, and no further T cell sorting was done. An Agilent 2100 Bioanalyzer and agarose gel were used to assess RNA quality, and a NanoDrop 2000 was used to measure RNA concentration. The germline V gene encodes CDR1 GTSNPN and CDR2 SVGIG (reference sequence). The CDR3 goes from the cysteine to the phenylalanine over 16 residues. Kept here is only the CDR3 DNA, which spans 48 bases and is read in frame from base 1. V loses 5 bases, J loses 4 bases, and the germline ends lie 24 bases apart.

This clonotype was obtained from a female donor with Graves disease. Recombination connected TRBV30 to TRBJ2-7; perhaps TRBD2 is the D gene, with 6 bases matching. Material: peripheral blood mononuclear cells (PBMCs), obtained when the disease was refractory, from a patient treated with antithyroid drugs. The DNA reads TGTGCCTGGCAGAACCCTACAGGAGGGGAAGGATACGAGCAGTACTTC. Translated, this gives CAWQNPTGGEGYEQYF.